This TCR beta chain comes out of a study of T cell changes during pregnancy in multiple sclerosis (dated by TCRdb to about 2019). In terms of the full investigation: The study examined how the T cell repertoire changed over the course of pregnancy in women with multiple sclerosis.

The CDR3, from cysteine to phenylalanine, totals 15 residues. Only the CDR3 DNA stays, 45 bases, in frame from base 1. Clipping removes 7 bases from V and 8 bases from J, with 11 as the unmatched junction base count. The germline V gene sets CDR1 to SNHLY and CDR2 to FYNNEI. Notes on this clone: Its antigen is unknown. No quality values exist for individual bases; no much larger clone is one base distant.

The receptor library was made with the immunoSEQ multiplex PCR assay. In its TCRdb copy, this immuneACCESS table keeps in-frame sequences only and misses some clones. Where compared with another copy, unresolved V genes explain less than half of these, and the others have no known cause. For this sample the table gives roughly 40,000 clones, of which 92% were detected only once. 0.75% to 0.85% of the sample is held by the ten biggest clonotypes. The rearranged segments are TRBV2 and TRBJ2-1; 10 bases in between match TRBD2. The sample was CD4+ T cells from peripheral blood mononuclear cells, taken before pregnancy. This receptor was taken from a female donor with multiple sclerosis, enrolled in a pregnancy study. The CDR3 region has the sequence CASTPPSGRVDEQFF. The sequenced DNA: TGTGCCAGCACTCCGCCTAGCGGGAGAGTCGATGAGCAGTTCTTC.